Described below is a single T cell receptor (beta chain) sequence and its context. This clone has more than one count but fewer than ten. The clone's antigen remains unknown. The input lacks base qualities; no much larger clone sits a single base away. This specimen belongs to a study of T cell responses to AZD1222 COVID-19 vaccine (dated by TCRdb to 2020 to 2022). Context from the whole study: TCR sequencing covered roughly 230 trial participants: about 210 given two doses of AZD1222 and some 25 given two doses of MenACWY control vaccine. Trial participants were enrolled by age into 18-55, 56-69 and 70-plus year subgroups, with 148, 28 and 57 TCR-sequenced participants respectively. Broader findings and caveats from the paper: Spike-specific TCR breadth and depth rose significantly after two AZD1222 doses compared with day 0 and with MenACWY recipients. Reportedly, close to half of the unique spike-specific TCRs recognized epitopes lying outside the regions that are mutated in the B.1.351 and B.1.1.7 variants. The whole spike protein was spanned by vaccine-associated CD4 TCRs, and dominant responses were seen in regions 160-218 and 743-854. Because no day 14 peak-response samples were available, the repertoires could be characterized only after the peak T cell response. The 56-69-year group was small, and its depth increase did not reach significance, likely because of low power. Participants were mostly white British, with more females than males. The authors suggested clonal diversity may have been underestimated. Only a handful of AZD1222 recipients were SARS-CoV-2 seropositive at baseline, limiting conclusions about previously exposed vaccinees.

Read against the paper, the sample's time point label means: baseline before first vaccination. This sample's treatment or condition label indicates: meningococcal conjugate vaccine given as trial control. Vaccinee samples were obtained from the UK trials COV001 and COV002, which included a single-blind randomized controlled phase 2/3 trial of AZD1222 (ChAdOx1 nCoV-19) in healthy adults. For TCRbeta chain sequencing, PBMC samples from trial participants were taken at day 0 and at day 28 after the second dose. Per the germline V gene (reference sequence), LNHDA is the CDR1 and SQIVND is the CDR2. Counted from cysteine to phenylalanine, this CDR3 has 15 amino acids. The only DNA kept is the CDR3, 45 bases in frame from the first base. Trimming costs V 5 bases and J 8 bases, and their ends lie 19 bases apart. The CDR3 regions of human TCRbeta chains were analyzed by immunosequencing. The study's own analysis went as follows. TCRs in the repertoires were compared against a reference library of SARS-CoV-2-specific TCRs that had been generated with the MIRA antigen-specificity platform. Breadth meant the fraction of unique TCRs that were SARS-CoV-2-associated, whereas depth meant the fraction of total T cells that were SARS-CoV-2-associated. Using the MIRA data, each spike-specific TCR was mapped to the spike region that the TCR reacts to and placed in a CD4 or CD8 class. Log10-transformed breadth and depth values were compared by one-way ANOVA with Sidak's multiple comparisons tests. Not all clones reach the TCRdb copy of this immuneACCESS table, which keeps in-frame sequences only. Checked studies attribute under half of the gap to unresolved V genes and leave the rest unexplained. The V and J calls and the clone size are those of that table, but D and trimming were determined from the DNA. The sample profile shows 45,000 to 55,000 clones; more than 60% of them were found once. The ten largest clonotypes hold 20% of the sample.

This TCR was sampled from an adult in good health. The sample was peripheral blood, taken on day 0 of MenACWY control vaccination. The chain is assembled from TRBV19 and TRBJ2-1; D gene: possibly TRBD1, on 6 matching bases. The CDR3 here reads CASSSTTGPKDEQFF. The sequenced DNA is TGTGCCAGTAGTTCAACGACAGGCCCAAAGGATGAGCAGTTCTTC.